Presented here are 2 T cell receptor beta chains from one specimen sequenced in a study of T cell repertoires in aging, cancer and after chemotherapy. The template was genomic DNA from peripheral blood, not RNA. Rearranged V-D-J TRB sequences were amplified with a mixed TRB-A/B primer pool. TCRdb reprocessed the multiplex PCR reads with MiXCR, giving one entry per CDR3 protein. In the table there are roughly 8,600 distinct CDR3 sequences, around 25% of which are singletons. Sequenced input: blood. These receptors came from a human donor with a blood cancer.

Sample share makes this clonotype medium-sized. The V call is TRBV15, the J call TRBJ2-3; the D is unclear. V lost 5 bases to trimming and J lost 4 bases, with 13 bases between them. CDR1 and CDR2 from the germline V gene are LNHNV and YYDKDF (reference sequence). The CDR3 has 14 residues. The chain's CDR3 is CATSPRPPPDTQYF. The DNA for the CDR3 is TGTGCCACCAGCCCTCGTCCCCCCCCAGATACGCAGTATTTT.

This clonotype is categorized as medium-sized. This chain connects TRBV11-1 to TRBJ2-1; 11 nucleotides agree with TRBD2. CDR3 length equals 18 residues. Trimming removed 0 bases from V and 8 bases from J; junction bases left unmatched: 12. Germline lookup yields CDR1 SGHAT and CDR2 FQDESV (reference sequence). The CDR3 protein is CASSLASWLAGGGDEQFF. The CDR3 DNA sequence: TGTGCCAGCAGCTTAGCCTCCTGGCTAGCGGGAGGAGGGGATGAGCAGTTCTTC.